The 8 T cell receptor beta chains below were found in one sample sequenced in a study of graft-versus-host responses after intestinal transplantation. Using immunoSEQ multiplex PCR, the repertoire was profiled, and TCRdb retains in-frame clones only, with some absent. The sample lists 35,000 to 45,000 clones, about 95% occurring once. Sequenced material: PBMCs, taken 16 days after intestinal transplant. The receptors derive from a human patient who received an intestinal transplant, so some T cells may come from the graft donor.

The chain recombines TRBV6-1 with TRBJ2-7, with 8 bases that match TRBD2. Germline V gene sequence: CDR1 MNHNS, CDR2 SASEGT. V lost 11 bases, J lost 6 bases, and 15 bases stayed unmatched. The CDR3 length is 14 residues. CDR3 residues: CARTNREGGGEQYF. The CDR3 region has the DNA TGTGCCCGCACCAACCGGGAGGGGGGGGGCGAGCAGTACTTC.

The chain recombines TRBV15 with TRBJ1-1; D unclear. Per the germline V gene, CDR1 is LNHNV and CDR2 is YYDKDF (reference sequence). Trimming took off 10 bases at V and 5 bases at J, with 11 bases between the two ends. The CDR3 contains 11 residues. In nucleotides, the CDR3 is TGTGCCATCTCGGAAGGGACTGAAGCTTTCTTT. This codes for CAISEGTEAFF. The full variable domain, its missing parts supplied by reference TRBV15 and TRBJ1-1, is DAMVIQNPRYQVTQFGKPVTLSCSQTLNHNVMYWYQQKSSQAPKLLFHYYDKDFNNEADTPDNFQSRRPNTSFCFLDIRSPGLGDTAMYLCAISEGTEAFFGQGTRLTVV.

The chain joins TRBV5-4 to TRBJ2-7; a weak D match, TRBD1 (5 bases). Trimming removed 1 base from V and 2 bases from J, with 13 bases in between. The CDR3 contains 15 residues. Per the germline V gene, CDR1 is SGHNT and CDR2 is YYREEE (reference sequence). The CDR3 protein is CASSLRHKDTYEQYF. CDR3 nucleotide sequence: TGTGCCAGCAGCTTGCGGCACAAGGACACCTACGAGCAGTACTTC.

V is TRBV2 and J is TRBJ1-5, with 7 bases lining up with TRBD1. The CDR3 covers 16 residues. The junction had 8 bases not matched to a gene; V was cut back by 4 bases and J by 2 bases. Germline CDR1 reads SNHLY; CDR2 reads FYNNEI. CDR3 coding DNA: TGTGCCAGCAGTGTGGACAGGTCCCCTGGCAATCAGCCCCAGCATTTT. It yields the protein CASSVDRSPGNQPQHF.

V gene TRBV4-3 combines with J gene TRBJ2-7; D is possibly TRBD2 (5 bases). Germline V gene data show CDR1 as LGHNA and CDR2 as YSLEER. V dropped 3 bases and J dropped 6 bases, with 9 bases sitting between them. The CDR3 extends over 12 amino acids. CDR3 DNA sequence: TGCGCCAGCAGCCATCGGGGTGGCGAGCAGTACTTC. Translating gives CASSHRGGEQYF.

The chain uses TRBV28 and TRBJ2-3, with 7 bases that match TRBD2. The CDR3 extends over 17 amino acids. Unmatched junction bases numbered 14, after V lost 5 bases and J lost 3 bases. In germline, CDR1 is MDHEN, CDR2 SYDVKM. The CDR3 loop reads CASSPRLADLRTDTQYF. DNA for the CDR3: TGTGCCAGCAGTCCCAGGCTAGCGGACCTCAGGACAGATACGCAGTATTTT.

The chain carries TRBV28 and TRBJ1-3; D unclear. The germline V gene encodes CDR1 MDHEN and CDR2 SYDVKM. The CDR3 consists of 15 residues. V lost 6 bases and J lost 4, with 16 bases in between. Written as DNA, the CDR3 is TGTGCCAGCAGCCCTCCAAGGGTTTCAGGAAACACCATATATTTT. It yields the protein CASSPPRVSGNTIYF.

V usage is TRBV4-1 and J usage is TRBJ2-3, with TRBD2 identical over 9 bases. Germline V gives CDR1 MGHRA, CDR2 YSYEKL. After removal of 8 bases from V and 1 base from J, the junction contained 4 bases not matched to a gene. The CDR3 sequence is 14 residues long. DNA for the CDR3: TGCGCCAGCGGGCGGGAGGGGGGCACAGATACGCAGTATTTT. Translation: CASGREGGTDTQYF.